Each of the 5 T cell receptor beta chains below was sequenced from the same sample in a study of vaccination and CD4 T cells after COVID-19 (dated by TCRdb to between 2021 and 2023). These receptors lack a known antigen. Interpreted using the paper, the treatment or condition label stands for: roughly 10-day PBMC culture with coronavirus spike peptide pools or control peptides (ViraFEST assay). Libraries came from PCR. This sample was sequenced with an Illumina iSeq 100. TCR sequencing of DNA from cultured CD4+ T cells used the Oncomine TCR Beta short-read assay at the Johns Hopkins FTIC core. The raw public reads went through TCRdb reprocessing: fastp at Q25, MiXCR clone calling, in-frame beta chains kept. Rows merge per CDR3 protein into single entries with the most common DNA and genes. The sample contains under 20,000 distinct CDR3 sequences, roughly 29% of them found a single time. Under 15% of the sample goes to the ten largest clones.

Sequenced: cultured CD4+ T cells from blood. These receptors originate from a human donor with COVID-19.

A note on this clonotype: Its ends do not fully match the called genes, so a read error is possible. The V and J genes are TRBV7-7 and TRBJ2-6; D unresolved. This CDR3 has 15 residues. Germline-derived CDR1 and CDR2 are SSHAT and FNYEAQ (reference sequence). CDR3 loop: CASSLGTSGANVLTF. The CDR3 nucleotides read TGTGCTAGCAGCTTGGGAACCTCTGGGGCCAACGTCCTGACTTTC.

The CDR3 bases are TGTGCCAGCAGCGTAGGAAGCAGGGCCTCTGGAAACACCATATATTTT. It translates to CASSVGSRASGNTIYF. V gene TRBV9 combines with J gene TRBJ1-3; perhaps TRBD1 as D (5 bases). V was shortened by 0 bases and J by 0 bases, with 10 bases between the two germline ends. The CDR3 extends over 16 amino acids. The germline V gene has CDR1 SGDLS and CDR2 YYNGEE. The full variable domain, its missing parts supplied by reference TRBV9 and TRBJ1-3, is DSGVTQTPKHLITATGQRVTLRCSPRSGDLSVYWYQQSLDQGLQFLIQYYNGEERAKGNILERFSAQQFPDLHSELNLSSLELGDSALYFCASSVGSRASGNTIYFGEGSWLTVV.

Written as DNA, the CDR3 is TGTGCCACCAGCAGTTTTCTCGGGGAGGGGGAGACCCAGTACTTC. Residues: CATSSFLGEGETQYF. V gene TRBV15 combines with J gene TRBJ2-5; 7 bases fit TRBD2. Germline V gene data show CDR1 as LNHNV and CDR2 as YYDKDF (reference sequence). The CDR3 is 15 amino acids. The V segment lost 3 bases and the J segment 5 bases; nucleotides outside the gene matches: 9.

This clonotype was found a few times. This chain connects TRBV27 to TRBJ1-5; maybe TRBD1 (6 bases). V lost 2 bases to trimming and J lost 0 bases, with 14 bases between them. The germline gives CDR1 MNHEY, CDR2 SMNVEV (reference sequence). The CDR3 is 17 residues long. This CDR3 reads CASSLARTALSNQPQHF. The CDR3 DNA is TGTGCCAGCAGTTTAGCCCGGACAGCCCTTAGCAATCAGCCCCAGCATTTT.

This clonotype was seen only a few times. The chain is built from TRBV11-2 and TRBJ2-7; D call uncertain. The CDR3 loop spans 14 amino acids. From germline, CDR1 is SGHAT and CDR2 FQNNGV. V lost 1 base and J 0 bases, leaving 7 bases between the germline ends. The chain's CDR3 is CASSLAPASYEQYF. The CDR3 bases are TGTGCCAGCAGCTTAGCTCCGGCCTCCTACGAGCAGTACTTC.